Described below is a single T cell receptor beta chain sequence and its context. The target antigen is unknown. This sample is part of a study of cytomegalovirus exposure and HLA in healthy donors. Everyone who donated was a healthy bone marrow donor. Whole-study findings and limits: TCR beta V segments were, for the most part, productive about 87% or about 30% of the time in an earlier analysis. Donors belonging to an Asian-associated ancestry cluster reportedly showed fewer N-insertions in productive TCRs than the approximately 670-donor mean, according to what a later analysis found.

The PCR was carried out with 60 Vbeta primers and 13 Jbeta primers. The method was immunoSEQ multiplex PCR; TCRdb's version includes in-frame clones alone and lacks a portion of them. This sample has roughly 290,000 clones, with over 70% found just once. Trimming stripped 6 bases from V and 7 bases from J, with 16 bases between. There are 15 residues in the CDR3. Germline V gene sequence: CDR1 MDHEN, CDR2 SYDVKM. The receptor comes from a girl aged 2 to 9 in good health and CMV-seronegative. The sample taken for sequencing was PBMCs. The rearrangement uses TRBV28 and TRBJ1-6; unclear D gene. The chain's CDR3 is CASRSADSGNSPLHF. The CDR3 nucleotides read TGTGCCAGCAGGAGCGCTGATTCTGGAAATTCACCCCTCCACTTT.